These T cell receptor beta chains were read from a single sample in a study of blood T cell repertoires in COVID-19. Data came from immunoSEQ multiplex PCR; TCRdb stores just in-frame clones and leaves some out. This table holds over 130,000 clones, approximately 88% found once. What was sequenced was peripheral blood. All receptors come from a man in his sixties with active or convalescent COVID-19. The CDR3 runs from the conserved cysteine through the conserved F or W. Fields, in order: V gene, CDR3 length, J gene, D gene, clone size, CDR3 protein, CDR3 DNA. D genes are given only for firm matches. Part of the rows lack a size; the others show once, few, many or a class for expanded clones.

V gene: TRBV7-9; CDR3 length: 17; J gene: TRBJ1-1; D gene: TRBD1; clone size: -; CDR3 protein: CASSLARTGGMNTEAFF; CDR3 DNA: TGTGCCAGCAGCTTAGCGCGGACAGGGGGCATGAACACTGAAGCTTTCTTT
V gene: TRBV19; CDR3 length: 16; J gene: TRBJ2-3; D gene: TRBD1; clone size: -; CDR3 protein: CASSIRTGIGADTQYF; CDR3 DNA: TGTGCCAGTAGTATTCGGACAGGGATAGGGGCAGATACGCAGTATTTT
V gene: TRBV27; CDR3 length: 13; J gene: TRBJ2-7; D gene: -; clone size: -; CDR3 protein: CASSGGSSYEQYF; CDR3 DNA: TGTGCCAGCAGTGGGGGCAGCTCCTACGAGCAGTACTTC
V gene: TRBV24-1; CDR3 length: 16; J gene: TRBJ2-5; D gene: TRBD1; clone size: -; CDR3 protein: CATSAQDRGRRETQYF; CDR3 DNA: TGTGCCACCAGTGCTCAGGACAGGGGGCGTCGAGAGACCCAGTACTTC
V gene: TRBV7-2; CDR3 length: 15; J gene: TRBJ2-6; D gene: -; clone size: -; CDR3 protein: CASSLGGSGANVLTF; CDR3 DNA: TGTGCCAGCAGCTTAGGCGGCTCTGGGGCCAACGTCCTGACTTTC
V gene: TRBV2; CDR3 length: 14; J gene: TRBJ2-7; D gene: -; clone size: -; CDR3 protein: CASHQGSGTYEQYF; CDR3 DNA: TGTGCCAGCCACCAGGGTAGCGGTACCTACGAGCAGTACTTC
V gene: TRBV7-2; CDR3 length: 12; J gene: TRBJ2-5; D gene: -; clone size: once; CDR3 protein: CASSPNQETQYF; CDR3 DNA: TGTGCCAGCAGCCCAAACCAAGAGACCCAGTACTTC
V gene: TRBV3-1/TRBV3-2; CDR3 length: 16; J gene: TRBJ2-2; D gene: TRBD2; clone size: -; CDR3 protein: CASSPTGGPGTGELFF; CDR3 DNA: TGTGCCAGCAGCCCTACGGGAGGGCCAGGCACCGGGGAGCTGTTTTTT
V gene: TRBV11-3; CDR3 length: 12; J gene: TRBJ1-5; D gene: -; clone size: once; CDR3 protein: CASIDNNQPQHF; CDR3 DNA: TGTGCCAGCATAGATAACAATCAGCCCCAGCATTTT
V gene: TRBV6-2/TRBV6-3; CDR3 length: 13; J gene: TRBJ2-7; D gene: -; clone size: few; CDR3 protein: CASSLRGPWEQYF; CDR3 DNA: TGTGCCAGCAGTTTGCGCGGTCCCTGGGAGCAGTACTTC
V gene: TRBV27; CDR3 length: 15; J gene: TRBJ2-7; D gene: TRBD2; clone size: -; CDR3 protein: CASSPETSGKREQYF; CDR3 DNA: TGTGCCAGCAGTCCAGAGACTAGCGGGAAACGCGAGCAGTACTTC
V gene: TRBV29-1; CDR3 length: 15; J gene: TRBJ2-1; D gene: TRBD2; clone size: -; CDR3 protein: CSVALSGGPSDEQFF; CDR3 DNA: TGCAGCGTCGCCTTATCGGGAGGGCCCTCCGATGAGCAGTTCTTC
V gene: TRBV2; CDR3 length: 14; J gene: TRBJ1-1; D gene: TRBD1; clone size: once; CDR3 protein: CASRVQGVNTEAFF; CDR3 DNA: TGTGCCAGCAGGGTACAGGGGGTGAACACTGAAGCTTTCTTT
V gene: TRBV5-1; CDR3 length: 16; J gene: TRBJ1-2; D gene: -; clone size: -; CDR3 protein: CASSSAPTGSRYGYTF; CDR3 DNA: TGCGCCAGCAGCTCGGCCCCGACAGGTTCGAGGTATGGCTACACCTTC
V gene: TRBV19; CDR3 length: 14; J gene: TRBJ1-5; D gene: -; clone size: -; CDR3 protein: CASGPSRQFQPQHF; CDR3 DNA: TGTGCCAGTGGGCCCTCCCGCCAGTTTCAGCCCCAGCATTTT
V gene: TRBV19; CDR3 length: 12; J gene: TRBJ2-1; D gene: TRBD2; clone size: -; CDR3 protein: CASSMASGFQFF; CDR3 DNA: TGTGCCAGTAGTATGGCTAGCGGATTCCAGTTCTTC
V gene: TRBV24-1; CDR3 length: 17; J gene: TRBJ2-1; D gene: TRBD2; clone size: -; CDR3 protein: CATSDPTSGRALNEQFF; CDR3 DNA: TGTGCCACCAGTGATCCGACTAGCGGGAGGGCCCTCAATGAGCAGTTCTTC
V gene: TRBV19; CDR3 length: 13; J gene: TRBJ1-2; D gene: -; clone size: -; CDR3 protein: CASSKDGFRGYTF; CDR3 DNA: TGTGCCAGTAGTAAAGACGGGTTCCGCGGCTACACCTTC
V gene: TRBV18; CDR3 length: 13; J gene: TRBJ1-1; D gene: -; clone size: -; CDR3 protein: CASSPTAVTEAFF; CDR3 DNA: TGTGCCAGCTCACCCACAGCAGTCACTGAAGCTTTCTTT
V gene: TRBV5-1; CDR3 length: 16; J gene: TRBJ2-1; D gene: TRBD2; clone size: -; CDR3 protein: CASSLEFSGTYNEQFF; CDR3 DNA: TGCGCCAGCAGCTTGGAATTTAGCGGGACCTACAATGAGCAGTTCTTC
V gene: TRBV19; CDR3 length: 20; J gene: TRBJ2-3; D gene: TRBD1; clone size: -; CDR3 protein: CASSIGPGQGALGGTDTQYF; CDR3 DNA: TGTGCCAGTAGTATCGGGCCGGGACAGGGGGCCCTGGGCGGCACAGATACGCAGTATTTT
V gene: TRBV18; CDR3 length: 13; J gene: TRBJ1-2; D gene: TRBD1; clone size: -; CDR3 protein: CASKPGTASDYTF; CDR3 DNA: TGTGCCAGCAAACCCGGGACAGCATCGGACTACACCTTC
V gene: TRBV11-2; CDR3 length: 18; J gene: TRBJ2-1; D gene: TRBD2; clone size: -; CDR3 protein: CASSTGTSGVASYNEQFF; CDR3 DNA: TGTGCCAGCAGCACCGGGACTAGCGGCGTCGCGTCCTACAATGAGCAGTTCTTC
V gene: TRBV7-2; CDR3 length: 14; J gene: TRBJ2-2; D gene: TRBD1; clone size: -; CDR3 protein: CASRTGQITGELFF; CDR3 DNA: TGTGCCAGCAGGACGGGACAGATCACCGGGGAGCTGTTTTTT
V gene: TRBV6-2/TRBV6-3; CDR3 length: 16; J gene: TRBJ2-1; D gene: -; clone size: -; CDR3 protein: CASSPAAVHLRNEQFF; CDR3 DNA: TGTGCCAGCAGTCCCGCCGCCGTACATCTGAGGAATGAGCAGTTCTTC
V gene: TRBV20-1; CDR3 length: 10; J gene: TRBJ1-6; D gene: -; clone size: -; CDR3 protein: CSARTETLHF; CDR3 DNA: TGCAGTGCCAGGACAGAGACCCTCCACTTT
V gene: TRBV24-1; CDR3 length: 18; J gene: TRBJ2-3; D gene: -; clone size: -; CDR3 protein: CATSDLGWQDGGTDTQYF; CDR3 DNA: TGTGCCACCAGTGATTTGGGATGGCAGGATGGTGGCACAGATACGCAGTATTTT
V gene: TRBV24-1; CDR3 length: 16; J gene: TRBJ2-4; D gene: TRBD1; clone size: once; CDR3 protein: CATSDPGQGAKNIQYF; CDR3 DNA: TGTGCCACCAGTGACCCCGGACAGGGGGCCAAAAACATTCAGTACTTC
V gene: TRBV6-5; CDR3 length: 16; J gene: TRBJ2-7; D gene: TRBD2; clone size: -; CDR3 protein: CASSLPRTSGIYEQYF; CDR3 DNA: TGTGCCAGCAGTTTACCAAGGACTAGCGGGATATACGAGCAGTACTTC
V gene: TRBV6-5; CDR3 length: 14; J gene: TRBJ2-7; D gene: -; clone size: -; CDR3 protein: CASSYSRSSYEQYF; CDR3 DNA: TGTGCCAGCAGTTACTCGAGGTCCAGCTACGAGCAGTACTTC
V gene: TRBV5-8; CDR3 length: 15; J gene: TRBJ2-3; D gene: TRBD2; clone size: -; CDR3 protein: CASSFGGGATDTQYF; CDR3 DNA: TGTGCCAGCAGCTTTGGGGGAGGGGCGACAGATACGCAGTATTTT
V gene: TRBV6-6; CDR3 length: 14; J gene: TRBJ2-7; D gene: -; clone size: -; CDR3 protein: CASSYGGPTYEQYF; CDR3 DNA: TGTGCCAGCAGTTATGGGGGCCCGACCTACGAGCAGTACTTC
V gene: TRBV5-1; CDR3 length: 14; J gene: TRBJ1-2; D gene: TRBD1; clone size: once; CDR3 protein: CASSQTGQLYGYTF; CDR3 DNA: TGCGCCAGCAGCCAAACGGGACAGCTCTATGGCTACACCTTC
V gene: TRBV19; CDR3 length: 15; J gene: TRBJ2-1; D gene: -; clone size: -; CDR3 protein: CASSIGASTYNEQFF; CDR3 DNA: TGTGCCAGTAGTATAGGAGCTTCAACCTACAATGAGCAGTTCTTC
V gene: TRBV5-4; CDR3 length: 13; J gene: TRBJ1-2; D gene: TRBD1; clone size: -; CDR3 protein: CASSLQGAGGYTF; CDR3 DNA: TGTGCCAGCAGCTTGCAGGGGGCGGGGGGCTACACCTTC
V gene: TRBV28; CDR3 length: 16; J gene: TRBJ1-2; D gene: TRBD1; clone size: -; CDR3 protein: CASSWTGRGPNYGYTF; CDR3 DNA: TGTGCCAGCAGTTGGACAGGCCGCGGCCCGAACTATGGCTACACCTTC
V gene: TRBV24-1; CDR3 length: 13; J gene: TRBJ2-1; D gene: -; clone size: -; CDR3 protein: CATSDLLSNEQFF; CDR3 DNA: TGTGCCACCAGTGATTTGTTGAGCAATGAGCAGTTCTTC
V gene: TRBV5-4; CDR3 length: 15; J gene: TRBJ2-1; D gene: TRBD2; clone size: -; CDR3 protein: CASSPGTSGPNEQFF; CDR3 DNA: TGTGCCAGCAGCCCCGGAACTAGCGGGCCCAATGAGCAGTTCTTC
V gene: TRBV6-6; CDR3 length: 14; J gene: TRBJ2-5; D gene: TRBD1; clone size: -; CDR3 protein: CASSYTPGQGAQYF; CDR3 DNA: TGTGCCAGCAGTTACACCCCGGGACAGGGGGCCCAGTACTTC
V gene: TRBV5-1; CDR3 length: 17; J gene: TRBJ2-5; D gene: -; clone size: -; CDR3 protein: CASSAHQGVWYQETQYF; CDR3 DNA: TGCGCCAGCAGCGCGCATCAAGGGGTATGGTACCAAGAGACCCAGTACTTC
V gene: TRBV24-1; CDR3 length: 10; J gene: TRBJ2-7; D gene: -; clone size: -; CDR3 protein: CATKSYEQYF; CDR3 DNA: TGTGCCACCAAGAGCTACGAGCAGTACTTC
V gene: TRBV19; CDR3 length: 14; J gene: TRBJ1-3; D gene: -; clone size: -; CDR3 protein: CASSVGGNGNTIYF; CDR3 DNA: TGTGCCAGTAGTGTCGGGGGAAATGGAAACACCATATATTTT
V gene: TRBV11-3; CDR3 length: 14; J gene: TRBJ1-5; D gene: TRBD1; clone size: -; CDR3 protein: CASSSDRLRKAQHF; CDR3 DNA: TGTGCCAGCAGCTCGGACAGGTTGAGGAAGGCCCAGCATTTT
V gene: TRBV6-1; CDR3 length: 13; J gene: TRBJ1-5; D gene: TRBD1; clone size: -; CDR3 protein: CASRDRGGQPQHF; CDR3 DNA: TGTGCCAGCAGAGACAGGGGTGGGCAGCCCCAGCATTTT
V gene: TRBV24-1; CDR3 length: 13; J gene: TRBJ1-1; D gene: TRBD1; clone size: -; CDR3 protein: CATSDFTRGEAFF; CDR3 DNA: TGTGCCACCAGTGATTTCACCAGGGGGGAAGCTTTCTTT
V gene: TRBV19; CDR3 length: 17; J gene: TRBJ2-7; D gene: -; clone size: -; CDR3 protein: CASSIYAGGRGRYEQYF; CDR3 DNA: TGTGCCAGTAGTATCTACGCAGGGGGGCGCGGACGCTACGAGCAGTACTTC